This T cell receptor beta chain appears in the sequencing data of a study of circulating CD8 cells and anti-PD-1 response in melanoma. By share, this clonotype ranks as medium-sized. Germline loops: CDR1 DFQATT, CDR2 SNEGSKA (reference sequence). CDR3 length: 12 amino acids. V lost 4 bases to trimming and J lost 4 bases, with 8 bases between them. Each library started from 15 ng of total RNA using the QIAseq Immune Repertoire TCR panel. TCRdb re-called the reads with MiXCR, one entry per CDR3 protein. The table has some 970 distinct CDR3 sequences, 7% to 9% seen once. Four subsets defined by PD-1 and/or TIGIT were sorted from live CD3+CD8+TCRalphabeta+ cells.

The sample here was CD8+ T cells from PBMCs, taken at baseline or after one month of anti-PD-1 therapy (not recorded which). The gene calls are TRBV20-1 and TRBJ2-1; possibly TRBD1 for D (5 bases). This receptor was obtained from a human donor with melanoma. CDR3 protein: CSAMGPYNEQFF. CDR3 nucleotides: TGCAGTGCTATGGGGCCTTACAATGAGCAGTTCTTC.